This T cell receptor (beta chain) came from a study of cytomegalovirus exposure and HLA in healthy donors. Study-wide results and caveats: HLA-A and HLA-B allele assignments for most subjects were reportedly predicted accurately using TCR beta sequences. Rare TCR sequences dominated, though some public TCRs recurred in many donors. A later analysis linked a missense variant in DCLRE1C to the trimming of TCR beta V and J genes.

Only a few counts were recorded for this clone. Its cognate antigen is unknown. The CDR3 has 13 residues. Germline CDR1 reads MNHNS; CDR2 reads SASEGT. The V end lost 1 base, the J end lost 7 bases, and 10 bases lay between the germline ends. Both 60 Vbeta primers and 13 Jbeta primers went into the PCR. This table comes from immunoSEQ multiplex PCR, and its TCRdb copy is limited to in-frame clones, with some not included. The table lists some 170,000 clones, roughly 80% of them singletons. The sequencing input was PBMCs. This receptor was taken from a woman aged 45-65 years in good health and CMV-seronegative. The gene calls are TRBV6-1 and TRBJ1-2; D not resolved. The CDR3 nucleotides are TGTGCCAGCAGTGAAGGTCGGTGGGCTGGCTACACCTTC. Amino acids: CASSEGRWAGYTF.